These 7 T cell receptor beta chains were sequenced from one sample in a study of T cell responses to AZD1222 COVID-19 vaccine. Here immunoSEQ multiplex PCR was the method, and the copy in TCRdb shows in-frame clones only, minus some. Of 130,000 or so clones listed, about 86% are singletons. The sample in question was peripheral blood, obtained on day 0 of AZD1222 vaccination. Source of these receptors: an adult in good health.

This CDR3 reads CASSENARTNEKLFF. In nucleotides, the CDR3 is TGCGCCAGCAGTGAGAACGCACGCACTAATGAAAAACTGTTTTTT. This rearrangement joins TRBV10-2 to TRBJ1-4, with no clear D. The germline V gene encodes CDR1 WSHSY and CDR2 SAAADI. Trimming shortened V by 2 bases and J by 2 bases, and 9 bases separated the two germline ends. The CDR3 is 15 residues long.

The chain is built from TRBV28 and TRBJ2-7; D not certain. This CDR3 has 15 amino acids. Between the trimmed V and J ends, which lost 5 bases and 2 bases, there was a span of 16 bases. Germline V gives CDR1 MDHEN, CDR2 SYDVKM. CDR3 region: CASSTSRTATYEQYF. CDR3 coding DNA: TGTGCCAGCAGTACAAGCCGGACGGCTACCTACGAGCAGTACTTC.

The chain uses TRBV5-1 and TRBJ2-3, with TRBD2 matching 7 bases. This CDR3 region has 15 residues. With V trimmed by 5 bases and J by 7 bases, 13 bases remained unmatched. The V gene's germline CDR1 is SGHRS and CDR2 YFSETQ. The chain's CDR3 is CASRMTGTTGNTQYF. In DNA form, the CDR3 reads TGCGCCAGCAGGATGACCGGGACTACGGGCAATACGCAGTATTTT.

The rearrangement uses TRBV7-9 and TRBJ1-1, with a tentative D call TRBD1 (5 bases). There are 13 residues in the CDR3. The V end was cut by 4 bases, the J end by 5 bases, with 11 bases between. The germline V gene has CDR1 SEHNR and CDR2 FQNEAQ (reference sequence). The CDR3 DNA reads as TGTGCCAGCAGCTACCAGGGAGGAACTGAAGCTTTCTTT. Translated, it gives CASSYQGGTEAFF.

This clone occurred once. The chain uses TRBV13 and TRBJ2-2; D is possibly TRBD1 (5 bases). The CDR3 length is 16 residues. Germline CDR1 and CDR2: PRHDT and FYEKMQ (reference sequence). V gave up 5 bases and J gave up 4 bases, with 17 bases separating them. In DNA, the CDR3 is TGTGCCAGCAGCCCGACAGTCCAAATCGGCACCGGGGAGCTGTTTTTT. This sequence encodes CASSPTVQIGTGELFF.

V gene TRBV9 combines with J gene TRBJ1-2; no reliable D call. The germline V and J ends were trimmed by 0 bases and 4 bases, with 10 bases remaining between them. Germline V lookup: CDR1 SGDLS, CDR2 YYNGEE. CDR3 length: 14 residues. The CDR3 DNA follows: TGTGCCAGCAGCGTAGAGGAGACACTCTATGGCTACACCTTC. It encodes CASSVEETLYGYTF.

Written as DNA, the CDR3 is TGTGCCAGCAGCCCAACCGGGACCAGCTCCTACGAGCAGTACTTC. This translates into CASSPTGTSSYEQYF. V and J are TRBV27 and TRBJ2-7, with D possibly called TRBD1 or TRBD2 (5 bases each). This CDR3 has 15 amino acids. V was shortened by 6 bases and J by 0 bases, with 15 bases between the two germline ends. In germline, CDR1 is MNHEY, CDR2 SMNVEV (reference sequence).